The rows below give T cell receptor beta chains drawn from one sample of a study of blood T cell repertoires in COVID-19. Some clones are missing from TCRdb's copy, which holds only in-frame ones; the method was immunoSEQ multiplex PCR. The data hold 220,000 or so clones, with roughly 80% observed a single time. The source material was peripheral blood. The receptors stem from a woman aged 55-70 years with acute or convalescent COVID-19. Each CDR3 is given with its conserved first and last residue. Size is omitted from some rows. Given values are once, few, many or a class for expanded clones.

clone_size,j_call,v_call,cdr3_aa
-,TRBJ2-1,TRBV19,CASSIPSPYNEQFF
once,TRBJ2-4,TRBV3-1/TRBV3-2,CASSLRLAGGPRAKNIQYF
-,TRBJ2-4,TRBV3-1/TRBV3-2,CASSQVAGKNIQYF
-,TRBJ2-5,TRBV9,CASSVGTSGGNQETQYF
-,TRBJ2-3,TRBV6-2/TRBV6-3,CASSYSKGRLGFGTDTQYF
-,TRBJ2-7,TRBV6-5,CASMEVGKGYEQYF
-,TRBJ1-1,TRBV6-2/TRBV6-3,CASTPHGSNTEAFF
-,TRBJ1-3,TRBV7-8,CASSFGQGGNTIYF
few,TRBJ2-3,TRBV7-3,CASSQTGGTDTQYF
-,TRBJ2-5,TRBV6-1,CASSEVLVLETQYF
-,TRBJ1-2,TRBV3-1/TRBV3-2,CASSQVGANYGYTF
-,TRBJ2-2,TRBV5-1,CASSLEVGPNTGELFF
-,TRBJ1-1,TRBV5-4,CASSLAPRPANTEAFF
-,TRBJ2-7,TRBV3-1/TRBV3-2,CASSRPGQGRLDEQYF
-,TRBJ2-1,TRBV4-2,CASRPGGADNEQFF
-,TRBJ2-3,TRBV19,CASSSAGGLRDTQYF
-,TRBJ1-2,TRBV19,CASSIVHETGDYGYTF
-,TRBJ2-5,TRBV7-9,CASSLGGDLETQYF
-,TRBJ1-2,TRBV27,CASSVTLAEGALYGYTF
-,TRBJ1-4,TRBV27,CASRMGGRGEKLFF
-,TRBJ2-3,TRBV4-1,CASSQTGLYTDTQYF
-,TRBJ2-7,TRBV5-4,CASSSPDRGAYEQYF
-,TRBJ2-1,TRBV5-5,CASSPGTSGAMNYNEQFF
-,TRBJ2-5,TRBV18,CASSPPLAGIQETQYF
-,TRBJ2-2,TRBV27,CASGYSTNTGELFF
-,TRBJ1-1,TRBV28,CASSPGQNTEAFF
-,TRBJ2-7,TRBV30,CAWSAYRGNYEQYF
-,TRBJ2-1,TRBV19,CASSIRRMDEQFF
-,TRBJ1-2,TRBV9,CASSAGTVNYGYTF
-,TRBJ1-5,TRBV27,CASSLGHNQPQHF
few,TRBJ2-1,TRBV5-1,CASSLAGLGGNEQFF
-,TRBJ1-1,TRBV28,CASRSGIIEAFF
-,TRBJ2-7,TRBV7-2,CASKSGPGQRDEQYF
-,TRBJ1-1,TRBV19,CASIDRGPTEAFF
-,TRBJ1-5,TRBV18,CASSPGGNQPQHF
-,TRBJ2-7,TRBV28,CASSPLAETGAYEQYF
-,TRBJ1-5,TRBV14,CASSSSGGRVGYSNQPQHF
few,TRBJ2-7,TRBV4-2,CASSRSRTGFNGEQYF
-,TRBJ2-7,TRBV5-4,CASSHDAGLNSYEQYF
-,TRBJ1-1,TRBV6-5,CASSGQRNTEAFF
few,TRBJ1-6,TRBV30,CAWSPKTGGYSPLHF
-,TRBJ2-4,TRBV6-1,CASIDPERGKAKNIQYF
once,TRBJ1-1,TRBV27,CASRMNRDSEAFF
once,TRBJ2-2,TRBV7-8,CASSLRGSGGYTGELFF
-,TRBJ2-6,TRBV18,CASSPLALAGGLSGANVLTF
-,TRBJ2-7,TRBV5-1,CASSSQGAAYYEQYF
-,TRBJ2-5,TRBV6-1,CASSDIRDSPRETQYF
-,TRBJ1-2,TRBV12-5,CASGSLTGNYGYTF
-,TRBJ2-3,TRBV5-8,CASNPGTGSTDTQYF
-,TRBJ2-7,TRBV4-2,CASSQDWGGANEQYF
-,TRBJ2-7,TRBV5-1,CASSGSPGIRPYEQYF
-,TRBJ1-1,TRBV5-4,CASSPGTGAPEAFF
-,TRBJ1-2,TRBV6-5,CASRTGPLYYTF
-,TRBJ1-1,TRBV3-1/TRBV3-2,CASSHSGVRTEAFF